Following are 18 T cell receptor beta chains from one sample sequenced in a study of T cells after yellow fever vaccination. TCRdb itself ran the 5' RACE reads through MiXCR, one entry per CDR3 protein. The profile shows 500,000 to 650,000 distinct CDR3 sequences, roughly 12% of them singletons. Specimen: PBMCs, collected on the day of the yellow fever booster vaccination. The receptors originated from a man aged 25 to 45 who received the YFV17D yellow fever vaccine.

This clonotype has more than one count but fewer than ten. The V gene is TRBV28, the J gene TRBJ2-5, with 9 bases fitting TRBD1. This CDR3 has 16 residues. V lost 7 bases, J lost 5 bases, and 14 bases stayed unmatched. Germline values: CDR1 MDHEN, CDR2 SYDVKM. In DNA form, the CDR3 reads TGTGCCAGCAAACCCGCTGTAACAGGGGGCTGGGAGACCCAGTACTTC. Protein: CASKPAVTGGWETQYF.

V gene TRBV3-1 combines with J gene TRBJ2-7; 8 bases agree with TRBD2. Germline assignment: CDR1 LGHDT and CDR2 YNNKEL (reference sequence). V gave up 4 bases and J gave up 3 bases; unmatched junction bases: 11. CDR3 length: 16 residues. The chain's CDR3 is CASSPGIGLAVYEQYF. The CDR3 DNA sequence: TGTGCCAGCAGCCCAGGGATTGGACTAGCCGTCTACGAGCAGTACTTC.

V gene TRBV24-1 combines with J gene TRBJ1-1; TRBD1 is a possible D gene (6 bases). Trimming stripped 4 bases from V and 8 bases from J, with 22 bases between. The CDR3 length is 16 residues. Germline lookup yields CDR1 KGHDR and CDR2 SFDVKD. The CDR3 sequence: CATSDPNRVVLWEAFF. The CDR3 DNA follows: TGTGCCACCAGTGACCCAAACAGGGTGGTCTTATGGGAAGCTTTCTTT.

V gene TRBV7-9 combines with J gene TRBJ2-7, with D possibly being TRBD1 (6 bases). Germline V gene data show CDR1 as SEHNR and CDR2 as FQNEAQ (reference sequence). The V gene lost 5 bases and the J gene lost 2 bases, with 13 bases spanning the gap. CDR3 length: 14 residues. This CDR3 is CASSQTDRAYEQYF. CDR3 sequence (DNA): TGTGCCAGCAGCCAAACGGACAGAGCCTACGAGCAGTACTTC.

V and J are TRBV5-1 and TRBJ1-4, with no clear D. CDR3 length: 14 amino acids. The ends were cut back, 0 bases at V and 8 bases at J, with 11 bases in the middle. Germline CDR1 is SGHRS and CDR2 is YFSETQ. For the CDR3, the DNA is TGCGCCAGCAGCTTGGAGAGGGTTGACGAAAAACTGTTTTTT. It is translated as CASSLERVDEKLFF.

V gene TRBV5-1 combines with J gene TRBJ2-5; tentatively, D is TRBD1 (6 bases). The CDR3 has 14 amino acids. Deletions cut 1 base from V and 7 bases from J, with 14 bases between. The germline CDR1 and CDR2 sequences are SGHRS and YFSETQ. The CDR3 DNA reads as TGCGCCAGCAGCTTGAGTGAGACAGGCGTGACCCAGTACTTC. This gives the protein CASSLSETGVTQYF.

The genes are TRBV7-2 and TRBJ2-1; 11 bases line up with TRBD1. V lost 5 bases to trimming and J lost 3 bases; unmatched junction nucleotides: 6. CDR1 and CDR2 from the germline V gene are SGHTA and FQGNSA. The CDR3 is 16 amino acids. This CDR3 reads CASSVTGTGGYNEQFF. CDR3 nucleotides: TGTGCCAGCAGCGTTACCGGGACAGGGGGCTACAATGAGCAGTTCTTC.

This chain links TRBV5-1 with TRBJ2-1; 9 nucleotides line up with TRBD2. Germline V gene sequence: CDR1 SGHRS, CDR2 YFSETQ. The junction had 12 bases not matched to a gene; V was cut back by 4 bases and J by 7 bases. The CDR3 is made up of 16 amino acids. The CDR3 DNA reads TGCGCCAGCAGCAACGTGGCGGGAGGGCCCAGAAATGAGCAGTTCTTC. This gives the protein CASSNVAGGPRNEQFF.

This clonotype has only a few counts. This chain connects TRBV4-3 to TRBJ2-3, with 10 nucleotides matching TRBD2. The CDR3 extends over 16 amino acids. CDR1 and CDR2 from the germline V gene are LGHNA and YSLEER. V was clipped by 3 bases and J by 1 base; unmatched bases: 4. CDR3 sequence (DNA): TGCGCCAGCAGCCAGTCCGGGACTAGCGGCACAGATACGCAGTATTTT. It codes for CASSQSGTSGTDTQYF.

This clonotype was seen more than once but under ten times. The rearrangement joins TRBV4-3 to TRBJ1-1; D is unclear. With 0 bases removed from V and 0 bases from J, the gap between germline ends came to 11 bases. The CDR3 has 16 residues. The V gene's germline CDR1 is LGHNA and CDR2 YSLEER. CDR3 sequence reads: CASSQDTGRLNTEAFF. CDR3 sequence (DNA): TGCGCCAGCAGCCAAGATACGGGGAGACTGAACACTGAAGCTTTCTTT.

The CDR3 reads CSAKDPAQETQYF. CDR3 in DNA: TGCAGTGCAAAGGATCCAGCCCAAGAGACCCAGTACTTC. The chain links TRBV20-1 to TRBJ2-5; D remains ambiguous. CDR1 and CDR2 from the germline V gene are DFQATT and SNEGSKA (reference sequence). This CDR3 has 13 residues. Trimming pared 6 bases from V and 1 base from J, leaving 12 bases between.

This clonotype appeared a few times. As DNA, the CDR3 is TGTGCCAGCTCACCAATTAGCGGGAGCACTGGGGCCAACGTCCTGACTTTC. It encodes CASSPISGSTGANVLTF. The chain has TRBV18 and TRBJ2-6; 9 bases are shared with TRBD2. The ends lost 2 bases at V and 2 bases at J; junction bases unmatched: 4. CDR3 length: 17 residues. The germline V gene has CDR1 KGHSH and CDR2 LQKENI.

The CDR3 loop is CASSPKREWSRNEQFF. The DNA for the CDR3 is TGTGCCAGCAGCCCAAAGCGGGAGTGGTCTCGCAATGAGCAGTTCTTC. V gene TRBV5-4 combines with J gene TRBJ2-1; 8 nucleotides match TRBD2. The CDR3 contains 16 residues. From germline, CDR1 is SGHNT and CDR2 YYREEE (reference sequence). V lost 4 bases, J lost 6 bases, and 12 bases stayed unmatched.

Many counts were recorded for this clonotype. CDR3 sequence (DNA): TGTGCCAGCAGCCTCTCGGGAGGGTCGGGCGAGCAGTTCTTC. It codes for CASSLSGGSGEQFF. The genes are TRBV6-1 and TRBJ2-1; 8 bases agree with TRBD2. Germline-derived CDR1 and CDR2 are MNHNS and SASEGT. The V gene end was trimmed by 6 bases and the J gene end by 10 bases; junction bases not matched to a gene: 11. The CDR3 has 14 amino acids.

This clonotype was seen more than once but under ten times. CDR3 DNA: TGTGCCAGCAGCTTAACCTCTGGACAGAAAGAGACCCAGTACTTC. This sequence encodes CASSLTSGQKETQYF. This sequence joins TRBV7-3 and TRBJ2-5; weak D call: TRBD1 (6 bases). The length of the CDR3 is 15 residues. Germline V lookup: CDR1 SGHTA, CDR2 FQGTGA. V was clipped by 0 bases and J by 3 bases, with 11 bases between them.

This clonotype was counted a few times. The CDR3 DNA follows: TGTGCCAGCAGTTCAAATAGCCGCAATGAGCAGTTCTTC. Encoded protein: CASSSNSRNEQFF. The genes are TRBV27 and TRBJ2-1; the D is unclear. Germline assignment: CDR1 MNHEY and CDR2 SMNVEV (reference sequence). The germline V and J ends were trimmed by 4 bases and 6 bases, with 10 bases remaining between them. This CDR3 has 13 residues.

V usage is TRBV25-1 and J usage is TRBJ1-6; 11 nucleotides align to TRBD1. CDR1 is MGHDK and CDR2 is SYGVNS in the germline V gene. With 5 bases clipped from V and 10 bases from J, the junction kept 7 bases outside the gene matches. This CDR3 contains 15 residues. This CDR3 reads CASSPWTGGESPLHF. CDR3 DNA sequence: TGTGCCAGCAGTCCCTGGACAGGGGGCGAATCACCCCTCCACTTT.

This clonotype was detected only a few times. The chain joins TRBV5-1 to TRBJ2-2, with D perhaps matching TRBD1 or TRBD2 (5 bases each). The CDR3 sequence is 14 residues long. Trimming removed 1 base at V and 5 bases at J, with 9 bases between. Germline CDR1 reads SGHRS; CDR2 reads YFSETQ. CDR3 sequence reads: CASSLFGATGELFF. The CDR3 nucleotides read TGCGCCAGCAGCTTGTTCGGGGCTACCGGGGAGCTGTTTTTT.